This entry features one T cell receptor beta chain sequence. The record originates from a study of technical replicates of blood from a few donors. The protocol was immunoSEQ multiplex PCR, while the TCRdb copy is restricted to in-frame clones and leaves out a portion. The table has around 50,000 clones, around nine tenths seen once; the top ten hold less than 5%. In germline, CDR1 is MGHRA, CDR2 YSYEKL. The CDR3 contains 15 residues. V dropped 1 base and J dropped 6 bases, with 16 bases sitting between them. The V and J genes are TRBV4-1 and TRBJ2-7; tentatively, D is TRBD1 (6 bases). Material for sequencing was PBMCs. This sequence originates from a human donor in good health. Some clones in this sample may be carry-over from other donors' samples. CDR3 region: CASSQVTRGSGEQYF. The CDR3 nucleotides are TGCGCCAGCAGCCAAGTTACTAGGGGGTCCGGCGAGCAGTACTTC.